This entry is about one TCR beta chain. No antigen is known for it. Total RNA, at least 5 micrograms per sample, was extracted from PBMCs. Alongside a J-beta primer mix, a sample-barcoded 5' primer served in a second PCR lasting about 7 to 11 cycles. Each of the cDNA molecules was tagged by a template-switch adaptor with 12 random nucleotides. TCRdb re-derived calls from the 5' RACE reads in MiXCR, one entry per CDR3 protein. This sample yields 710,000 or so distinct CDR3 sequences, of which 20% to 25% are seen a single time; around 21% belongs to the top ten. V dropped 2 bases and J dropped 0; count of bases not matched to a gene: 6. The CDR3 runs to 19 residues. CDR1 and CDR2 from the germline V gene are MNHEY and SVGEGT. The entry originates in a study of blood T cells in healthy people across ages. Study-wide results and limits: Naive CD4+ cell counts and diversity both ran higher in long-lived than in aged donors.

Material for sequencing was blood. This receptor was obtained from a man in his 70s in good health. The chain uses TRBV6-2 or TRBV6-3 and TRBJ2-1; TRBD2 matches at 14 bases. The chain's CDR3 is CASSYLGTSGGRSYNEQFF. The CDR3 DNA is TGTGCCAGCAGTTACCTCGGGACTAGCGGGGGCCGCTCCTACAATGAGCAGTTCTTC.